This is a list of T cell receptor beta chains from one sample in a study of blood T cell repertoires in COVID-19. TCRdb's table, derived via immunoSEQ multiplex PCR, lists solely in-frame clones and lacks some. The table records some 28,000 clones, less than 80% of them present only once. Sequencing was carried out using peripheral blood. The receptors shown here come from a man between 65 and 85 years old with acute or convalescent COVID-19. CDR3s include the opening cysteine and the closing phenylalanine or tryptophan. The order of the fields is J gene, D gene, CDR3 length, V gene, CDR3 protein. D genes are given only for firm matches.

j_call: TRBJ2-1; d_call: .; cdr3_length: 15; v_call: TRBV7-3; cdr3_aa: CASSLTADSYNEQFF
j_call: TRBJ1-5; d_call: TRBD1; cdr3_length: 14; v_call: TRBV6-5; cdr3_aa: CASTKTGGNQPQHF
j_call: TRBJ1-1; d_call: .; cdr3_length: 16; v_call: TRBV28; cdr3_aa: CASSPGRGLGYTEAFF
j_call: TRBJ2-3; d_call: TRBD2; cdr3_length: 14; v_call: TRBV7-2; cdr3_aa: CASSPGGGTDTQYF
j_call: TRBJ2-5; d_call: .; cdr3_length: 12; v_call: TRBV11-2; cdr3_aa: CASSLQQETQYF
j_call: TRBJ2-5; d_call: .; cdr3_length: 14; v_call: TRBV30; cdr3_aa: CAWRSGGPIETQYF
j_call: TRBJ2-7; d_call: .; cdr3_length: 12; v_call: TRBV10-2; cdr3_aa: CASSVQGSEQYF
j_call: TRBJ1-6; d_call: .; cdr3_length: 16; v_call: TRBV9; cdr3_aa: CASSVGGRGSNSPLHF
j_call: TRBJ2-2; d_call: .; cdr3_length: 14; v_call: TRBV7-2; cdr3_aa: CASSLDRVTGELFF
j_call: TRBJ2-7; d_call: TRBD2; cdr3_length: 15; v_call: TRBV4-2; cdr3_aa: CASSQTSGGPYEQYF